One sample yielded the 21 T cell receptor beta chains listed below, sequenced in a study of post-analysis software for immune sequencing data. Overall study findings and caveats: TRBV5-6, TRBV5-1 and TRBV20-1 were among four to six TRBV segments more frequent in patients than controls.

Unique molecular identifiers were present in the TCR beta cDNA libraries. Via MiXCR, TCRdb re-called the PCR reads, giving one row per CDR3 protein. Among about 540,000 distinct CDR3 sequences, around 34% were seen once, and the ten largest hold under 7%. The antigens these receptors bind are not known. The sample taken for sequencing was blood. The receptors were gathered from a girl under 18 with multiple sclerosis.

The chain is built from TRBV2 and TRBJ2-5; 12 bases are shared with TRBD2. CDR3 length: 15 amino acids. CDR1 SNHLY and CDR2 FYNNEI come from the germline V gene. The junction had 5 bases not matched to a gene; V was cut back by 2 bases and J by 7 bases. CDR3 amino acids: CASSETSGGPGTQYF. CDR3 sequence (DNA): TGTGCCAGCAGTGAAACTAGCGGGGGGCCGGGGACCCAGTACTTC.

The chain recombines TRBV20-1 with TRBJ1-2, with 7 bases matching TRBD1. The CDR3 has 15 amino acids. The V gene end was trimmed by 6 bases and the J gene end by 4 bases; junction bases not matched to a gene: 14. Germline V gene sequence: CDR1 DFQATT, CDR2 SNEGSKA (reference sequence). The CDR3 protein is CSAPRRDSSLYGYTF. CDR3 bases: TGCAGTGCCCCTAGGCGGGACAGCAGTCTCTATGGCTACACCTTC.

The chain is built from TRBV10-3 and TRBJ1-3; no reliable D call. V was shortened by 10 bases and J by 3 bases, with 10 bases between the two germline ends. This CDR3 contains 12 residues. From germline, CDR1 is ENHRY and CDR2 SYGVKD. The chain's CDR3 is CATRGDGNTIYF. CDR3 nucleotides: TGTGCCACCCGGGGAGATGGAAACACCATATATTTT.

The V and J genes are TRBV19 and TRBJ1-2; D unclear. From germline, CDR1 is LNHDA and CDR2 SQIVND (reference sequence). V was pared by 6 bases and J by 4 bases, with 12 bases between. CDR3 size: 13 residues. The CDR3 is CASSNVKGYGYTF. The DNA of the CDR3 is TGTGCCAGTAGCAACGTAAAGGGCTATGGCTACACCTTC.

The chain has TRBV28 and TRBJ2-3, with D hard to call. The germline V gene has CDR1 MDHEN and CDR2 SYDVKM. This CDR3 is built from 12 residues. V shed 6 bases and J shed 6 bases, with 10 bases lying between them. The CDR3 DNA reads TGTGCCAGCAGCAAAGGATCTGATACGCAGTATTTT. Protein product: CASSKGSDTQYF. The full variable domain, in which reference TRBV28 and TRBJ2-3 provide the parts outside the CDR3, is DVKVTQSSRYLVKRTGEKVFLECVQDMDHENMFWYRQDPGLGLRLIYFSYDVKMKEKGDIPEGYSVSREKKERFSLILESASTNQTSMYLCASSKGSDTQYFGPGTRLTVL.

The V call is TRBV2, the J call TRBJ2-7; 9 nucleotides align to TRBD1. V gave up 6 bases and J gave up 1 base; unmatched junction bases: 7. Germline CDR1 SNHLY, CDR2 FYNNEI. The CDR3 totals 15 residues. DNA for the CDR3: TGTGCCAGCAGCCCGGACAGGGGACCTTCCTACGAGCAGTACTTC. This translates into CASSPDRGPSYEQYF.

The rearrangement links TRBV7-7 to TRBJ1-1, with D perhaps matching TRBD1 (5 bases). The CDR3 length is 16 residues. V gave up 5 bases and J gave up 0 bases, with 16 bases separating them. The germline CDR1 and CDR2 sequences are SSHAT and FNYEAQ (reference sequence). The CDR3 nucleotides are TGTGCCAGCAGCCCCTATCCCGGGACTCTGAACACTGAAGCTTTCTTT. Translated: CASSPYPGTLNTEAFF.

The chain employs TRBV3-1 and TRBJ2-4, with TRBD2 matching 9 bases. The CDR3 has 14 amino acids. V trimming: 6 bases; J trimming: 8 bases; junction bases outside the gene matches: 8. Germline V lookup: CDR1 LGHDT, CDR2 YNNKEL (reference sequence). In DNA, the CDR3 is TGTGCCAGCAGGCAAAGGACTAGCGCGGACATTCAGTACTTC. Translation gives CASRQRTSADIQYF.

V gene TRBV6-6 combines with J gene TRBJ1-2, with a weak D call TRBD1 (5 bases). Germline V gene sequence: CDR1 MNHNY, CDR2 SVGAGI (reference sequence). The germline V and J ends were trimmed by 4 bases and 6 bases, with 12 bases remaining between them. The CDR3 runs to 13 residues. This CDR3 reads CASSSQGGHGYTF. In nucleotides, the CDR3 is TGTGCCAGCAGTTCCCAGGGAGGCCATGGCTACACCTTC.

Only a few counts were recorded for this clonotype. This chain uses TRBV11-2 with TRBJ2-1; the D is unclear. The CDR3 runs 13 residues. The ends were cut back, 3 bases at V and 10 bases at J, with 13 bases in the middle. Germline values: CDR1 SGHAT, CDR2 FQNNGV. In DNA form, the CDR3 reads TGTGCCAGCAGCTTTATGGGTTCGGCAGAGCAGTTCTTC. Residues: CASSFMGSAEQFF.

The table lists this clonotype with a few counts. The rearrangement joins TRBV5-1 to TRBJ2-5; TRBD2 is a possible D gene (6 bases). V was pared by 3 bases and J by 3 bases, with 18 bases between. CDR1 and CDR2 (germline): SGHRS, YFSETQ. The length of the CDR3 is 16 residues. CDR3 sequence (DNA): TGCGCCAGCAGCTCCCACGGCTGGAGGGGCGAAGAGACCCAGTACTTC. Translated, it gives CASSSHGWRGEETQYF.

This clonotype was picked up many times. J is TRBJ2-4 and V is TRBV14; D gene uncertain. V dropped 4 bases and J dropped 9 bases, with 19 bases sitting between them. The V gene's germline CDR1 is SGHDN and CDR2 FVKESK. The length of the CDR3 is 15 residues. This chain's CDR3 is CASSPRSPQAGIQYF. CDR3 sequence (DNA): TGTGCCAGCAGCCCACGTAGTCCCCAAGCAGGCATTCAGTACTTC.

This chain connects TRBV9 to TRBJ2-5, with 9 bases that match TRBD2. This CDR3 region has 17 residues. Germline V CDR1 and CDR2: SGDLS, YYNGEE. Losses at the gene ends were 3 bases for V and 1 base for J; bases not matched to a gene: 10. CDR3 region: CASSASKSGGPQETQYF. CDR3 coding DNA: TGTGCCAGCAGCGCCTCGAAGAGCGGGGGGCCCCAAGAGACCCAGTACTTC.

CDR3 residues: CATSDPADRRSSYNEQFF. The DNA for the CDR3 is TGTGCCACCAGTGACCCTGCGGACAGAAGAAGCTCCTACAATGAGCAGTTCTTC. The chain employs TRBV24-1 and TRBJ2-1; D possibly corresponds to TRBD1 (6 bases). The CDR3 is 18 residues long. The germline V and J ends were trimmed by 4 bases and 0 bases, with 18 bases remaining between them. CDR1 is KGHDR and CDR2 is SFDVKD in the germline V gene.

V gene TRBV6-5 combines with J gene TRBJ1-2, with D perhaps matching TRBD1 (6 bases). Germline CDR1 is MNHEY and CDR2 is SVGAGI. With 6 bases removed from V and 4 bases from J, the gap between germline ends came to 15 bases. The length of the CDR3 is 14 residues. The DNA for the CDR3 is TGTGCCAGCAGCCGCGGGACACCCTTCTATGGCTACACCTTC. Residues: CASSRGTPFYGYTF.

This clonotype was seen a handful of times. This chain connects TRBV7-9 to TRBJ2-3; a possible D gene is TRBD2 (5 bases). The V and J ends lost 1 base and 8 bases respectively, with 7 bases between them. The germline CDR1 and CDR2 sequences are SEHNR and FQNEAQ (reference sequence). The CDR3 loop spans 12 amino acids. CDR3 residues: CASSLEAGTQYF. The CDR3 DNA sequence: TGTGCCAGCAGCTTAGAGGCGGGTACGCAGTATTTT.

V usage is TRBV7-2 and J usage is TRBJ2-3, with 7 positions matching TRBD2. The CDR3 contains 17 residues. J lost 4 bases, V lost 5 bases, and 15 bases had no gene match. Germline V gene data show CDR1 as SGHTA and CDR2 as FQGNSA. CDR3 protein: CASSQERTSRMADTQYF. CDR3 sequence (DNA): TGTGCCAGCAGCCAAGAGAGGACTAGTAGGATGGCAGATACGCAGTATTTT.

The sample holds a few counts of this clonotype. CDR3 in amino acids: CASSNEVKGKNIQYF. The DNA for the CDR3 is TGTGCCAGCAGCAACGAAGTAAAGGGGAAAAACATTCAGTACTTC. The genes are TRBV21-1 and TRBJ2-4; the DNA was not used to check the table's D call, TRBD1. TRBV21-1 is marked as a pseudogene. CDR3 size: 15 residues.

The rearrangement links TRBV12-3 or TRBV12-4 to TRBJ1-4; possible D gene TRBD1, 5 bases. The CDR3 spans 14 residues. The ends were cut back, 3 bases at V and 6 bases at J, with 11 bases in the middle. The CDR3 DNA sequence: TGTGCCAGCAGTTTGGAGGGGTTTCATGAAAAACTGTTTTTT. The encoded protein is CASSLEGFHEKLFF.

The chain couples TRBV21-1 to TRBJ2-5. TRBV21-1 is a listed pseudogene. The CDR3 is 18 residues long. CDR3 region: CASSKAFFRWFPQETQYF. The CDR3, as DNA: TGTGCCAGCAGCAAAGCGTTTTTCAGATGGTTCCCTCAAGAGACCCAGTACTTC.

The chain links TRBV14 to TRBJ2-7; a weak D match, TRBD2 (6 bases). Looked up from germline, CDR1 is SGHDN and CDR2 is FVKESK. This CDR3 spans 16 amino acids. The V end lost 4 bases, the J end lost 5 bases, and 21 bases lay between the germline ends. DNA for the CDR3: TGTGCCAGCAGCCCACAATGGGGACTCCTTAAGAACGAGCAGTACTTC. This encodes CASSPQWGLLKNEQYF.